The 17 T cell receptor beta chains reported below all come from one sample, sequenced in a study of shared clonotypes between healthy human individuals. Repertoires were generated with immunoSEQ multiplex PCR, while TCRdb's copy carries only in-frame clones and drops some. In the table there are millions of clones, 85% to 95% of which are singletons. The material sequenced was naive CD4+ T cells sorted from blood. This sample's subset: CD45RA+ positively selected. These receptors originate from a man aged 18 to 30 in good health.

The V call is TRBV9, the J call TRBJ2-1; 11 nucleotides align to TRBD2. CDR3 size: 17 residues. Germline V lookup: CDR1 SGDLS, CDR2 YYNGEE. After removal of 3 bases from V and 0 bases from J, the junction contained 5 bases not matched to a gene. The CDR3 nucleotides are TGTGCCAGCAGCGCCCGGACTAGCGGGTACTCCTACAATGAGCAGTTCTTC. Protein sequence: CASSARTSGYSYNEQFF.

CDR3: CASSLAEGTDTQYF. Here the CDR3 DNA reads TGTGCCAGCAGCTTAGCGGAAGGGACAGATACGCAGTATTTT. J is TRBJ2-3 and V is TRBV7-6; the D is unclear. The CDR3 runs 14 residues. V lost 0 bases and J lost 3, with 7 bases in between. Germline V gene lookup returns CDR1 SGHVS and CDR2 FNYEAQ.

This clone was picked up one time. Other DNA sequences in this specimen translate into the identical CDR3. The V call is TRBV6-6, the J call TRBJ1-1; D not resolved. The germline V gene has CDR1 MNHNY and CDR2 SVGAGI (reference sequence). The CDR3 loop spans 13 amino acids. Trimming cost V 0 bases and J 5 bases, with 7 bases left between them. CDR3 nucleotides: TGTGCCAGCAGTTACTCCTCCAGGACTGAAGCTTTCTTT. This translates into CASSYSSRTEAFF.

To note about this clone: The sample holds other DNA sequences that translate to the same CDR3. The CDR3 reads CASSRTANTGELFF. The CDR3 DNA is TGCGCCAGCAGCCGGACAGCGAACACCGGGGAGCTGTTTTTT. The V gene is TRBV5-1, the J gene TRBJ2-2; a weak D match, TRBD1 (6 bases). The CDR3 loop spans 14 amino acids. V was cut by 4 bases and J by 0 bases, with 7 bases left in between. CDR1 and CDR2 (germline): SGHRS, YFSETQ.

The chain carries TRBV7-6 and TRBJ1-6; the match to TRBD1 covers 7 bases. V dropped 5 bases and J dropped 8; count of bases not matched to a gene: 3. CDR1 and CDR2 (germline): SGHVS, FNYEAQ. The length of the CDR3 is 13 residues. The CDR3 is CASSQTGDSPLHF. The CDR3 DNA sequence: TGTGCCAGCAGCCAAACAGGGGATTCACCCCTCCACTTT.

The chain combines TRBV6-5 with TRBJ1-5, with TRBD1 matching over 9 bases. Looked up from germline, CDR1 is MNHEY and CDR2 is SVGAGI. Trimming removed 5 bases from V and 1 base from J; junction bases left unmatched: 3. The CDR3 is 15 amino acids. The CDR3, as DNA: TGTGCCAGCAGTAGGACAGGGGTGAGCAATCAGCCCCAGCATTTT. Translation: CASSRTGVSNQPQHF.

With respect to this clone: Other DNA variants within this sample encode the same CDR3. The chain couples TRBV5-1 to TRBJ2-5; 15 bases align to TRBD2. Per the germline V gene, CDR1 is SGHRS and CDR2 is YFSETQ. V shed 2 bases, J shed 3 bases, and the junction held 2 bases outside the gene matches. This CDR3 is 16 amino acids long. The CDR3 nucleotides are TGCGCCAGCAGCTTAGGGACTAGCGGGGGGAAAGAGACCCAGTACTTC. The encoded protein is CASSLGTSGGKETQYF.

The chain's CDR3 is CASSSLSGTKNSPLHF. CDR3 nucleotide sequence: TGTGCCAGCAGTTCCCTTTCCGGGACAAAAAATTCACCCCTCCACTTT. This chain connects TRBV6-5 to TRBJ1-6; D might be TRBD1 (6 bases). The CDR3 has 16 amino acids. The V gene lost 4 bases and the J gene lost 7 bases, with 17 bases spanning the gap. Germline CDR1 and CDR2: MNHEY and SVGAGI.

The chain couples TRBV6-7 to TRBJ1-2; perhaps TRBD1 as D (5 bases). TRBV6-7 is an ORF, and what it does is uncertain. Between the trimmed V and J ends, which lost 6 bases and 3 bases, there was a span of 17 bases. The CDR3 loop spans 15 amino acids. This CDR3 reads CASSIGAGEDYGYTF. The CDR3 DNA reads as TGTGCCAGCAGCATAGGAGCGGGGGAGGACTATGGCTACACCTTC.

The V gene is TRBV2, the J gene TRBJ1-2; D is undetermined. V was pared by 5 bases and J by 0 bases, with 16 bases between. The germline CDR1 and CDR2 sequences are SNHLY and FYNNEI. CDR3 length: 16 amino acids. CDR3 sequence (DNA): TGTGCCAGCAGTTATGCACAGCCCTCCTCTAACTATGGCTACACCTTC. Translated, it gives CASSYAQPSSNYGYTF.

The gene calls are TRBV27 and TRBJ2-3; D possibly corresponds to TRBD2 (5 bases). CDR3 length: 13 amino acids. V was pared by 7 bases and J by 1 base, with 9 bases between. The V gene's germline CDR1 is MNHEY and CDR2 SMNVEV (reference sequence). Here the CDR3 reads CASKKGGTDTQYF. The CDR3 region has the DNA TGTGCCAGCAAAAAGGGAGGCACAGATACGCAGTATTTT.

The chain combines TRBV12-1 with TRBJ2-2; TRBD2, the table's D call, was not compared with the DNA. TRBV12-1 is a pseudogene. CDR3 length: 20 residues. CDR3 sequence: CASSLGLAGDLDRDTGELFF. The CDR3 DNA follows: TGTGCCAGCAGCTTAGGACTAGCGGGAGATTTAGATAGGGACACCGGGGAGCTGTTTTTT.

The rearrangement uses TRBV5-1 and TRBJ2-2, with 8 positions matching TRBD1. V shed 3 bases and J 4 bases; nucleotides not matched to a gene: 14. Germline CDR1 is SGHRS and CDR2 is YFSETQ. The CDR3 runs to 18 residues. The CDR3 nucleotides read TGCGCCAGCAGCTCCGACCCCTTCGGGACAGGCATCACCGGGGAGCTGTTTTTT. This sequence encodes CASSSDPFGTGITGELFF. Full variable domain (outside the CDR3, taken from reference TRBV5-1 and TRBJ2-2): KAGVTQTPRYLIKTRGQQVTLSCSPISGHRSVSWYQQTPGQGLQFLFEYFSETQRNKGNFPGRFSGRQFSNSRSEMNVSTLELGDSALYLCASSSDPFGTGITGELFFGEGSRLTVL.

This clone showed up just once. The chain employs TRBV27 and TRBJ1-3; D gene unclear. CDR3 size: 15 residues. Trimming removed 4 bases at V and 2 bases at J, with 12 bases between. Germline V gene data show CDR1 as MNHEY and CDR2 as SMNVEV (reference sequence). Here the CDR3 reads CASSSAKAAGNTIYF. The CDR3 DNA reads TGTGCCAGCAGTTCGGCAAAAGCTGCTGGAAACACCATATATTTT.

This chain uses TRBV19 with TRBJ2-3, with D tentatively TRBD1 or TRBD2 (5 bases each). The CDR3 is 13 residues long. CDR1 and CDR2 from the germline V gene are LNHDA and SQIVND (reference sequence). V was pared by 9 bases and J by 4 bases, with 14 bases between. CDR3 residues: CASKRQGADTQYF. CDR3 nucleotides: TGTGCCAGCAAGCGGCAGGGAGCAGATACGCAGTATTTT.

Concerning this clone: This same CDR3 is encoded by further DNA sequences in the sample. The rearrangement joins TRBV5-6 to TRBJ1-2; no firm D call. Germline loops: CDR1 SGHDT, CDR2 YYEEEE. The CDR3 is made up of 13 amino acids. The V end was cut by 0 bases, the J end by 2 bases, with 5 bases between. CDR3 loop: CASSLARNYGYTF. CDR3 in DNA: TGTGCCAGCAGCTTGGCGAGGAACTATGGCTACACCTTC.

This chain uses TRBV5-1 with TRBJ2-1, with D possibly matching TRBD2 (5 bases). The germline CDR1 and CDR2 sequences are SGHRS and YFSETQ. The CDR3 length is 12 residues. V lost 4 bases, J lost 7 bases, and 9 bases lay in between. DNA for the CDR3: TGCGCCAGCAGCACTAGGGATAATGAGCAGTTCTTC. This encodes CASSTRDNEQFF.